Presented here are 7 T cell receptor beta chains from one specimen sequenced in a study of human T cells and chemical hapten exposure. Time point noted: patch test 3, about 24 weeks after DPC sensitization. The treatment was: therapeutic diphenylcyclopropenone sensitization with weekly scalp DPC. TCRdb itself ran the RACE reads through MiXCR, one entry per CDR3 protein. The sample holds about 160,000 distinct CDR3 sequences; about 30% are singletons and the top ten take around 1.9%. The source material was whole blood, sampled in connection with sensitization to the hapten diphenylcyclopropenone (DPC). Receptors originate from a woman aged 18 to 35 with alopecia areata. Some clones in this sample may be carry-over from other donors' samples.

The chain employs TRBV4-1 and TRBJ2-7; D gene unclear. V dropped 1 base and J dropped 0 bases, with 7 bases sitting between them. This CDR3 has 14 amino acids. The germline CDR1 and CDR2 sequences are MGHRA and YSYEKL. As DNA, the CDR3 is TGCGCCAGCAGCCAAGGGGCGGTCTCCTACGAGCAGTACTTC. Amino acids: CASSQGAVSYEQYF.

This clonotype was seen at least ten times. The rearrangement links TRBV29-1 to TRBJ2-2, with 9 bases that match TRBD1. This CDR3 has 13 amino acids. With 6 bases clipped from V and 5 bases from J, the junction kept 4 bases outside the gene matches. Germline values: CDR1 SQVTM, CDR2 ANQGSEA. The CDR3 loop reads CSVGTGITGELFF. The CDR3, as DNA: TGCAGCGTGGGGACAGGGATTACCGGGGAGCTGTTTTTT.

There are a few counts of this clonotype. The V gene is TRBV7-9, the J gene TRBJ1-3, with a possible D match to TRBD1 (5 bases). This CDR3 region has 16 residues. With 6 bases removed from V and 0 bases from J, the gap between germline ends came to 15 bases. Germline CDR1 is SEHNR and CDR2 is FQNEAQ (reference sequence). The CDR3 DNA follows: TGTGCCAGCAGGACCGGGACGCATAGCTCTGGAAACACCATATATTTT. Translating it yields CASRTGTHSSGNTIYF.

The chain has TRBV18 and TRBJ1-6; TRBD1 might be the D (6 bases). The CDR3 is 15 residues long. Trimming took 4 bases from V and 8 from J, leaving 15 bases between them. Germline V CDR1 and CDR2: KGHSH, LQKENI. CDR3 in amino acids: CASSQTDSKDSPLHF. The CDR3 DNA is TGTGCCAGCTCACAAACGGACAGTAAAGATTCACCCCTCCACTTT. Supplemented by reference TRBV18 and TRBJ1-6, the full variable domain reads NAGVMQNPRHLVRRRGQEARLRCSPMKGHSHVYWYRQLPEEGLKFMVYLQKENIIDESGMPKERFSAEFPKEGPSILRIQQVVRGDSAAYFCASSQTDSKDSPLHFGNGTRLTVT.

This rearrangement joins TRBV29-1 to TRBJ2-7, with D perhaps assigned TRBD1 or TRBD2 (5 bases each). V gave up 7 bases and J gave up 3 bases, with 19 bases separating them. Germline V gene lookup returns CDR1 SQVTM and CDR2 ANQGSEA. The CDR3 is 14 amino acids. The CDR3 loop is CSAYAPGRYYEQYF. In nucleotides, the CDR3 is TGCAGCGCCTACGCCCCGGGACGTTACTACGAGCAGTACTTC.

V is TRBV4-1 and J is TRBJ1-5; no firm D call. Trimming shortened V by 3 bases and J by 7 bases, and 13 bases separated the two germline ends. The CDR3 spans 14 residues. CDR1 and CDR2 (germline): MGHRA, YSYEKL. CDR3 nucleotides: TGCGCCAGCAGCCACCCCGCGCTAGCGCAGCCCCAGCATTTT. It codes for CASSHPALAQPQHF.

This clonotype came up once. The chain couples TRBV6-2 or TRBV6-3 to TRBJ2-1; possibly TRBD1 for D (9 bases). Germline loops: CDR1 MNHEY, CDR2 SVGEGT. CDR3 size: 16 residues. V was shortened by 11 bases and J by 7 bases, with 27 bases between the two germline ends. Here the CDR3 reads CAGRTGGPTSVNEQFF. CDR3 bases: TGTGCCGGCCGAACAGGGGGCCCGACTAGCGTAAATGAGCAGTTCTTC.